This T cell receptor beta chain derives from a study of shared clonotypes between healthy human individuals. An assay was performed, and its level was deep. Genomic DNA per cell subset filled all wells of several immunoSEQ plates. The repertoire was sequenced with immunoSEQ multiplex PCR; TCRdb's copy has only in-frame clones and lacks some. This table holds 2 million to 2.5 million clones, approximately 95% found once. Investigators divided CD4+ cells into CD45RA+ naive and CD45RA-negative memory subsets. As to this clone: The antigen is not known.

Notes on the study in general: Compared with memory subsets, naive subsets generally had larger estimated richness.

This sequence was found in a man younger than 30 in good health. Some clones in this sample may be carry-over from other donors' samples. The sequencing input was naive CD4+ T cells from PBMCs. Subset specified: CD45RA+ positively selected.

CDR3 residues: CASSRYRGPYEQYF. CDR3 bases: TGTGCCAGTAGTAGATACCGGGGCCCCTACGAGCAGTACTTC. This rearrangement joins TRBV19 to TRBJ2-7; D may be TRBD1 or TRBD2 (5 bases each). The CDR3 runs to 14 residues. V was cut by 4 bases and J by 2 bases, with 12 bases left in between. The V gene's germline CDR1 is LNHDA and CDR2 SQIVND (reference sequence).